What follows are 30 T cell receptor beta chains derived from one specimen sequenced in a study of T cell repertoires in cytomegalovirus infection. Via MiXCR, TCRdb re-called the reads, giving one row per CDR3 protein. The sample records around 210,000 distinct CDR3 sequences, 6.5% being singletons. Sequencing was performed on PBMCs. These receptors came from a human donor in good health (CMV status not recorded). Some clones in this sample may be carry-over from other donors' samples.

This clonotype showed up many times. The genes are TRBV7-2 and TRBJ1-2; D is ambiguous. The germline V gene has CDR1 SGHTA and CDR2 FQGNSA. Trimming took 2 bases from V and 8 from J, leaving 12 bases between them. The CDR3 loop spans 13 amino acids. DNA of the CDR3: TGTGCCAGCAGCTTACTGGGCCTGGGGGGCTACACCTTC. This gives the protein CASSLLGLGGYTF.

Ten or more counts support this clonotype. This chain links TRBV29-1 with TRBJ2-3; 8 bases match TRBD1. CDR1 is SQVTM and CDR2 is ANQGSEA in the germline V gene. The CDR3 is made up of 14 amino acids. The trim removed 5 bases at V and 0 bases at J, leaving 4 bases unmatched. CDR3 region: CSVPWTGSTDTQYF. DNA for the CDR3: TGCAGCGTTCCTTGGACAGGGAGCACAGATACGCAGTATTTT.

This clonotype was recorded at least ten times. V usage is TRBV12-5 and J usage is TRBJ2-7; 10 bases are shared with TRBD1. J gave up 3 bases and V 5 bases, and 10 bases lay outside the gene matches. The CDR3 runs 16 residues. Germline-derived CDR1 and CDR2 are LGHNT and FRNRAP. The CDR3 loop is CASGLPAGTGDYEQYF. The CDR3 bases are TGTGCTAGTGGTCTGCCCGCCGGGACAGGGGACTACGAGCAGTACTTC.

This clonotype was seen only a few times. J is TRBJ1-2 and V is TRBV28; D perhaps matches TRBD1 (5 bases). The CDR3 is 12 amino acids. In germline, CDR1 is MDHEN, CDR2 SYDVKM. V lost 8 bases, J lost 1 base, and 8 bases lay in between. CDR3 in amino acids: CASQGVNYGYTF. In DNA form, the CDR3 reads TGTGCCAGCCAGGGCGTTAACTATGGCTACACCTTC.

This clonotype occurred many times. The rearrangement uses TRBV27 and TRBJ1-2; 10 bases align to TRBD1. CDR1 is MNHEY, CDR2 SMNVEV, per germline (reference sequence). The CDR3 loop spans 16 amino acids. With 2 bases clipped from V and 7 bases from J, the junction kept 10 bases outside the gene matches. CDR3 coding DNA: TGTGCCAGCAGTTTACTAATGGGACAGGGGCCTCCTGGCTACACCTTC. Translating gives CASSLLMGQGPPGYTF.

The rearrangement joins TRBV14 to TRBJ2-1; TRBD2 matches 8 bases. Germline loops: CDR1 SGHDN, CDR2 FVKESK. This CDR3 has 15 residues. Trimming took 3 bases from V and 4 from J; bases not matched to a gene: 5. The CDR3: CASSQLTGGYNEQFF. DNA of the CDR3: TGTGCCAGCAGCCAGCTTACGGGGGGGTACAATGAGCAGTTCTTC.

This clonotype has ten or more counts. The V gene is TRBV29-1, the J gene TRBJ2-3, with D unresolved. CDR1 and CDR2 (germline): SQVTM, ANQGSEA. V was pared by 3 bases and J by 1 base, with 5 bases between. The length of the CDR3 is 12 residues. The CDR3 sequence is CSVDDGTDTQYF. CDR3 sequence (DNA): TGCAGCGTTGACGACGGCACAGATACGCAGTATTTT.

There are a few counts of this clonotype. The rearrangement joins TRBV6-2 or TRBV6-3 to TRBJ2-1, with D possibly matching TRBD2 (6 bases). Per the germline V gene, CDR1 is MNHEY and CDR2 is SVGEGT. With 6 bases removed from V and 12 bases from J, the gap between germline ends came to 18 bases. The CDR3 loop spans 13 amino acids. This CDR3 reads CASRSSGTEGQFF. As DNA, the CDR3 is TGTGCCAGCAGATCGTCCGGGACGGAGGGGCAGTTCTTC.

The sample holds many counts of this clonotype. J is TRBJ2-3 and V is TRBV20-1; maybe TRBD2 (5 bases). Germline assignment: CDR1 DFQATT and CDR2 SNEGSKA (reference sequence). Trimming left V 4 bases short and J 5 bases short, with 16 bases between. CDR3 length equals 14 residues. The CDR3, as DNA: TGCAGTGCTAATTCCGGGGTCCGAGGAGATACGCAGTATTTT. It translates to CSANSGVRGDTQYF.

This chain uses TRBV11-3 with TRBJ2-5; no firm D call. The CDR3 extends over 13 amino acids. Germline values: CDR1 SGHNT, CDR2 YENEEA. V was cut by 5 bases and J by 5 bases, with 12 bases left in between. The CDR3 region is CASSVRNEETQYF. The CDR3 DNA reads TGTGCCAGCAGCGTAAGAAACGAGGAGACCCAGTACTTC.

At least ten counts were recorded for this clonotype. The rearrangement uses TRBV14 and TRBJ2-3; possibly TRBD2 for D (6 bases). The germline V gene encodes CDR1 SGHDN and CDR2 FVKESK. The CDR3 is 15 amino acids. The V end lost 4 bases, the J end lost 6 bases, and 17 bases lay between the germline ends. The CDR3 DNA reads TGTGCCAGCAGCCCTCACGGGCCCCGGGGGGATACGCAGTATTTT. This gives the protein CASSPHGPRGDTQYF.

In its sample, this clonotype was seen many times. The chain is built from TRBV20-1 and TRBJ2-1, with D perhaps matching TRBD2 (7 bases). The V end was cut by 0 bases, the J end by 2 bases, with 14 bases between. Per the germline V gene, CDR1 is DFQATT and CDR2 is SNEGSKA (reference sequence). This CDR3 has 16 residues. The CDR3 sequence is CSAREPTGGPYNEQFF. CDR3 in DNA: TGCAGTGCTAGAGAGCCGACCGGGGGGCCCTACAATGAGCAGTTCTTC.

In its sample, this clonotype was seen many times. J is TRBJ2-7 and V is TRBV28; no clear D gene. Trimming pared 3 bases from V and 6 bases from J, leaving 3 bases between. Germline CDR1 MDHEN, CDR2 SYDVKM. This CDR3 is built from 10 residues. This chain's CDR3 is CASSFSEQYF. In DNA, the CDR3 is TGTGCCAGCAGTTTCAGCGAGCAGTACTTC. The full variable domain, in which reference TRBV28 and TRBJ2-7 provide the parts outside the CDR3, is DVKVTQSSRYLVKRTGEKVFLECVQDMDHENMFWYRQDPGLGLRLIYFSYDVKMKEKGDIPEGYSVSREKKERFSLILESASTNQTSMYLCASSFSEQYFGPGTRLTVT.

There are many counts of this clonotype. V gene TRBV5-6 combines with J gene TRBJ1-1, with no clear D. Germline V gene data show CDR1 as SGHDT and CDR2 as YYEEEE. The CDR3 sequence is 16 residues long. The V end was cut by 2 bases, the J end by 3 bases, with 17 bases between. CDR3 residues: CASSFLQGGRHTEAFF. CDR3 in DNA: TGTGCCAGCAGCTTCCTCCAAGGAGGGAGACACACTGAAGCTTTCTTT.

A few counts support this clonotype. The chain joins TRBV2 to TRBJ2-2, with D unresolved. Germline lookup yields CDR1 SNHLY and CDR2 FYNNEI. The V end lost 5 bases, the J end lost 7 bases, and 8 bases lay between the germline ends. This CDR3 has 12 residues. The CDR3 loop is CASSNRGGELFF. CDR3 sequence (DNA): TGTGCCAGCAGTAACCGTGGCGGGGAGCTGTTTTTT. Together with reference TRBV2 and TRBJ2-2, the CDR3 gives the full variable domain: EPEVTQTPSHQVTQMGQEVILRCVPISNHLYFYWYRQILGQKVEFLVSFYNNEISEKSEIFDDQFSVERPDGSNFTLKIRSTKLEDSAMYFCASSNRGGELFFGEGSRLTVL.

This clonotype was seen more than once but under ten times. The V gene is TRBV3-1, the J gene TRBJ1-4, with D uncertain. The germline V gene encodes CDR1 LGHDT and CDR2 YNNKEL (reference sequence). CDR3 length equals 12 residues. Trimming pared 1 base from V and 8 bases from J, leaving 5 bases between. Written as DNA, the CDR3 is TGTGCCAGCAGCCAAGGGAGGGAAAAACTGTTTTTT. Encoded protein: CASSQGREKLFF.

This clonotype has at least ten counts. The chain carries TRBV30 and TRBJ1-1; D uncertain. The ends were cut back, 2 bases at V and 0 bases at J, with 10 bases in the middle. Germline loops: CDR1 GTSNPN, CDR2 SVGIG (reference sequence). This CDR3 has 14 amino acids. The CDR3 nucleotides read TGTGCCTGGAGTCCAGATTACTTGAACACTGAAGCTTTCTTT. Encoded protein: CAWSPDYLNTEAFF.

This clonotype was found a few times. This sequence joins TRBV3-1 and TRBJ2-7; D uncertain. The V gene lost 0 bases and the J gene lost 0 bases, with 3 bases spanning the gap. CDR1 and CDR2 (germline): LGHDT, YNNKEL (reference sequence). The CDR3 runs 13 residues. DNA of the CDR3: TGTGCCAGCAGCCAAGATTTCTCCTACGAGCAGTACTTC. Translation gives CASSQDFSYEQYF.

This clonotype was seen repeatedly, ten times or more. The V call is TRBV7-9, the J call TRBJ2-3, with D hard to call. Germline-derived CDR1 and CDR2 are SEHNR and FQNEAQ (reference sequence). The germline V and J ends were trimmed by 5 bases and 5 bases, with 17 bases remaining between them. The CDR3 is 15 amino acids. CDR3 in amino acids: CASSPPGSRGDTQYF. The CDR3 bases are TGTGCCAGCAGCCCCCCAGGTAGCCGAGGAGATACGCAGTATTTT.

The table lists this clonotype with a few counts. V gene TRBV10-3 combines with J gene TRBJ1-1; D remains ambiguous. This CDR3 spans 15 amino acids. Trimming cost V 0 bases and J 0 bases, with 8 bases left between them. Germline values: CDR1 ENHRY, CDR2 SYGVKD. Here the CDR3 DNA reads TGTGCCATCAGTGAGTCGGGCAGTGTGAACACTGAAGCTTTCTTT. Residues: CAISESGSVNTEAFF.

This clonotype has only a few counts. The chain links TRBV5-4 to TRBJ1-1, with no clear D. Deletions cut 2 bases from V and 0 bases from J, with 11 bases between. This CDR3 is built from 15 residues. Germline V gene sequence: CDR1 SGHNT, CDR2 YYREEE (reference sequence). CDR3 region: CASSFDWTMNTEAFF. The CDR3 DNA sequence: TGTGCCAGCAGCTTTGATTGGACCATGAACACTGAAGCTTTCTTT.

Many counts were recorded for this clonotype. The chain uses TRBV28 and TRBJ1-1; 10 bases are shared with TRBD1. Germline lookup yields CDR1 MDHEN and CDR2 SYDVKM. The CDR3 length is 15 residues. Trimming cost V 5 bases and J 4 bases; bases outside gene matches: 7. CDR3 coding DNA: TGTGCCAGCAGTGAAGACAGGGGGCACGGCACTGAAGCTTTCTTT. This sequence encodes CASSEDRGHGTEAFF.

This clonotype was counted at least ten times. V is TRBV6-2 or TRBV6-3 and J is TRBJ1-1, with D perhaps TRBD1 (5 bases). Germline-derived CDR1 and CDR2 are MNHEY and SVGEGT. The V end was cut by 5 bases, the J end by 7 bases, with 14 bases between. The length of the CDR3 is 13 residues. CDR3 sequence reads: CASSRGTTLEAFF. In DNA form, the CDR3 reads TGTGCCAGCAGTCGAGGGACCACCCTTGAAGCTTTCTTT.

This clonotype appeared many times. The genes are TRBV6-1 and TRBJ2-1, with unresolved D. Germline V gene lookup returns CDR1 MNHNS and CDR2 SASEGT. The CDR3 has 12 amino acids. Trimming took 6 bases from V and 7 from J, leaving 10 bases between them. The chain's CDR3 is CASRDPGNEQFF. In DNA, the CDR3 is TGTGCCAGCAGGGACCCCGGGAATGAGCAGTTCTTC.

V usage is TRBV6-2 or TRBV6-3 and J usage is TRBJ1-1, with D tentatively TRBD1 (6 bases). With 8 bases removed from V and 4 bases from J, the gap between germline ends came to 20 bases. The CDR3 totals 15 residues. The germline CDR1 and CDR2 sequences are MNHEY and SVGEGT. In DNA, the CDR3 is TGTGCCAGCCGCGGCGGGGGGGGGCGATTCACTGAAGCTTTCTTT. Its translation is CASRGGGGRFTEAFF.

This clonotype was seen ten or more times. The chain employs TRBV6-1 and TRBJ1-1; D is perhaps TRBD1 (5 bases). Germline V gene sequence: CDR1 MNHNS, CDR2 SASEGT. This CDR3 has 13 amino acids. V was trimmed by 4 bases and J by 5 bases, leaving 11 bases between them. The CDR3 DNA follows: TGTGCCAGCAGTGGGGACTGGGGAACTGAAGCTTTCTTT. This sequence encodes CASSGDWGTEAFF.

In its sample, this clonotype was seen many times. A much larger clone sits a single nucleotide away, making a read error possible. The chain joins TRBV7-2 to TRBJ1-5; D not resolved. CDR1 SGHTA and CDR2 FQGNSA come from the germline V gene. This CDR3 has 13 amino acids. Deletions cut 1 base from V and 5 bases from J, with 6 bases between. The CDR3: CASSLVRDQPQHF. CDR3 nucleotides: TGTGCCAGCAGCTTAGTGAGGGATCAGCCCCAGCATTTT.

This clonotype was observed a handful of times. The V call is TRBV10-3, the J call TRBJ1-2; no reliable D call. The CDR3 consists of 14 residues. The germline V gene encodes CDR1 ENHRY and CDR2 SYGVKD. The V end was cut by 5 bases, the J end by 8 bases, with 18 bases between. CDR3 DNA: TGTGCCATCAGTCCTGGACGGGATGGGGAGGGCTACACCTTC. It encodes CAISPGRDGEGYTF.

Ten or more counts support this clonotype. CDR3 sequence: CASSSQGGSYEQYF. DNA for the CDR3: TGTGCCAGCAGCTCACAGGGAGGGTCCTACGAGCAGTACTTC. This chain joins TRBV7-3 and TRBJ2-7; tentative D call: TRBD2 (7 bases). Trimming removed 4 bases from V and 1 base from J, with 11 bases in between. Germline CDR1 and CDR2: SGHTA and FQGTGA. The CDR3 extends over 14 amino acids.

This clonotype was observed at least ten times. The chain has TRBV12-3 or TRBV12-4 and TRBJ2-2, with TRBD2 matching over 13 bases. The CDR3 has 18 residues. Trimming removed 2 bases from V and 4 bases from J; junction bases left unmatched: 7. The CDR3 sequence: CASSLSGLAGVGTGELFF. The CDR3 DNA is TGTGCCAGCAGTTTATCAGGACTAGCGGGGGTAGGCACCGGGGAGCTGTTTTTT.